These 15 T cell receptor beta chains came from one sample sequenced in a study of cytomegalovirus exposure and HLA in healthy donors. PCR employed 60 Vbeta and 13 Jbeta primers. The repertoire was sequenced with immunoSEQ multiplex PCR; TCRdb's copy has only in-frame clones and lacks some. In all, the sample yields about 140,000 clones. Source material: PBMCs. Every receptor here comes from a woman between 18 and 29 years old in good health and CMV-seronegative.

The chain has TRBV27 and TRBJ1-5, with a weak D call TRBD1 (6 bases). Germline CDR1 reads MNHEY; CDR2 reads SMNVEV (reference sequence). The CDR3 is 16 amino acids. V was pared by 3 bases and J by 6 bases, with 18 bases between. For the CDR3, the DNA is TGTGCCAGCAGTTTCTACCGTACAGGGATGGTTCAGCCCCAGCATTTT. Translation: CASSFYRTGMVQPQHF.

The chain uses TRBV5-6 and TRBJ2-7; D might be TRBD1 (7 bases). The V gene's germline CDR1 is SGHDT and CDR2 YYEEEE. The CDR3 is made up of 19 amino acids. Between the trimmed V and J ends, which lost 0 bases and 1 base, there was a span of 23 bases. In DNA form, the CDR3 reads TGTGCCAGCAGCTTGGGGCAGGGGGGATTCACGGGGAGGTCCTACGAGCAGTACTTC. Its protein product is CASSLGQGGFTGRSYEQYF.

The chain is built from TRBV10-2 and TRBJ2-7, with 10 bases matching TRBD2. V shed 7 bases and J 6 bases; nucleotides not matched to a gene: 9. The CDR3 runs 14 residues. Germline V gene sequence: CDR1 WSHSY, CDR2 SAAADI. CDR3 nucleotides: TGCGCCAGCACCTTAGCGGGAGGATCTGGCGAGCAGTACTTC. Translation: CASTLAGGSGEQYF.

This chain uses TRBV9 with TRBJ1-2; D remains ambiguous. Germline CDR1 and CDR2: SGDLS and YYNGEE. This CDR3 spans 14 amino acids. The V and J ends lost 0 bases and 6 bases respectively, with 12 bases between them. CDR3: CASSVVEGLDGYTF. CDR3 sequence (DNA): TGTGCCAGCAGCGTAGTGGAGGGATTGGATGGCTACACCTTC. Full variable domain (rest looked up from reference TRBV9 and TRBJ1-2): DSGVTQTPKHLITATGQRVTLRCSPRSGDLSVYWYQQSLDQGLQFLIQYYNGEERAKGNILERFSAQQFPDLHSELNLSSLELGDSALYFCASSVVEGLDGYTFGSGTRLTVV.

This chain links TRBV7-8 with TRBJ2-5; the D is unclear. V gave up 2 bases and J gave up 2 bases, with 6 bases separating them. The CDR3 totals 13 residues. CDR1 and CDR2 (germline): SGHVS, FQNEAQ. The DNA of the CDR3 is TGTGCCAGCAGCTTACTGCGTCAAGAGACCCAGTACTTC. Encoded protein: CASSLLRQETQYF.

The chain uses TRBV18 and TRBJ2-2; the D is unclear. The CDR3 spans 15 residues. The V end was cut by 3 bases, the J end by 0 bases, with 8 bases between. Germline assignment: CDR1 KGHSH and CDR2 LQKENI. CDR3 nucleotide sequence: TGTGCCAGCTCACCGAGAGATCCGAACACCGGGGAGCTGTTTTTT. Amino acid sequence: CASSPRDPNTGELFF.

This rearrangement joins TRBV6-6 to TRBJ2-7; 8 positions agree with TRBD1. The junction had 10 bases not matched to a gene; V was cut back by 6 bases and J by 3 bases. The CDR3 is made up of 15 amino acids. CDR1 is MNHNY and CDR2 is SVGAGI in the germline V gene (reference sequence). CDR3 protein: CASSSDRGVSYEQYV. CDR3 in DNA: TGTGCCAGCAGCTCCGACAGGGGAGTAAGCTACGAGCAGTACGTC.

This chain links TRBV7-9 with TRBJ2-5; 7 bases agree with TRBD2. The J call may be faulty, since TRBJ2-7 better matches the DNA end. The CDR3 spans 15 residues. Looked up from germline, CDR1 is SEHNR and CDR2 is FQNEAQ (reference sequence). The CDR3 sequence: CASSSAGGFGYEQYF. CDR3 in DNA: TGTGCCAGCAGCTCCGCCGGGGGGTTTGGTTACGAGCAGTACTTC.

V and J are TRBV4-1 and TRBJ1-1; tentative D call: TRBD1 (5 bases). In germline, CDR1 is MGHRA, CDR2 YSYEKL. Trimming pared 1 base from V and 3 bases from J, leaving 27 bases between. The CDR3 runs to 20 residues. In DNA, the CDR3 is TGCGCCAGCAGCCAAGGATCCTACAGGCCGGGGAGGATCAGATACACTGAAGCTTTCTTT. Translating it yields CASSQGSYRPGRIRYTEAFF.

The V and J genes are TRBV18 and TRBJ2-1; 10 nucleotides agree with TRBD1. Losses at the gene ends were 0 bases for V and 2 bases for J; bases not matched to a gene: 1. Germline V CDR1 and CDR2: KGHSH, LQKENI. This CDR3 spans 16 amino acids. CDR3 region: CASSPPTGGAYNEQFF. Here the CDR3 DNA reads TGTGCCAGCTCACCACCGACAGGGGGCGCCTACAATGAGCAGTTCTTC.

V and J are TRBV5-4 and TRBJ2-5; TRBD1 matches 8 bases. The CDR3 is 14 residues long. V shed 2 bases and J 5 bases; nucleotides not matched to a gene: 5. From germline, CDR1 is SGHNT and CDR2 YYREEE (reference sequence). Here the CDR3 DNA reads TGTGCCAGCAGCTTAGGACAGGGCGTGGAGACCCAGTACTTC. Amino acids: CASSLGQGVETQYF.

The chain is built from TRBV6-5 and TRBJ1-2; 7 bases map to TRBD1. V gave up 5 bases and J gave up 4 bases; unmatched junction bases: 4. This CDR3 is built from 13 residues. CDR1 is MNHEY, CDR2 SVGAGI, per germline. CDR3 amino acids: CASSPRDSYGYTF. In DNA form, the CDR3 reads TGTGCCAGCAGTCCAAGGGACAGCTATGGCTACACCTTC.

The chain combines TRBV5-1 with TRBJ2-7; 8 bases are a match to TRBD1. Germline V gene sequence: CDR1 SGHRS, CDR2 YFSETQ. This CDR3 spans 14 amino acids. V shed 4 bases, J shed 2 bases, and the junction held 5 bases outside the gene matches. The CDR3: CASSVRDRTYEQYF. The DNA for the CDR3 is TGCGCCAGCAGCGTCCGGGACAGGACCTACGAGCAGTACTTC.

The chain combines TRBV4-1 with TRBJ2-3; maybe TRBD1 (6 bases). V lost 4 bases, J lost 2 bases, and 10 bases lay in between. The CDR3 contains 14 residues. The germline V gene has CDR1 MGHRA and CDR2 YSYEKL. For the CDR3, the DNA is TGCGCCAGCAGCCCGCGGACAGACACAGATACGCAGTATTTT. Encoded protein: CASSPRTDTDTQYF.

The DNA for the CDR3 is TGTGCCAGCAGCGGAGGGACTAGCGGGGCCTACAATGAGCAGTTCTTC. It specifies CASSGGTSGAYNEQFF. The V and J genes are TRBV5-6 and TRBJ2-1; 13 bases agree with TRBD2. Looked up from germline, CDR1 is SGHDT and CDR2 is YYEEEE. There are 16 residues in the CDR3. With 4 bases clipped from V and 2 bases from J, the junction kept 3 bases outside the gene matches.